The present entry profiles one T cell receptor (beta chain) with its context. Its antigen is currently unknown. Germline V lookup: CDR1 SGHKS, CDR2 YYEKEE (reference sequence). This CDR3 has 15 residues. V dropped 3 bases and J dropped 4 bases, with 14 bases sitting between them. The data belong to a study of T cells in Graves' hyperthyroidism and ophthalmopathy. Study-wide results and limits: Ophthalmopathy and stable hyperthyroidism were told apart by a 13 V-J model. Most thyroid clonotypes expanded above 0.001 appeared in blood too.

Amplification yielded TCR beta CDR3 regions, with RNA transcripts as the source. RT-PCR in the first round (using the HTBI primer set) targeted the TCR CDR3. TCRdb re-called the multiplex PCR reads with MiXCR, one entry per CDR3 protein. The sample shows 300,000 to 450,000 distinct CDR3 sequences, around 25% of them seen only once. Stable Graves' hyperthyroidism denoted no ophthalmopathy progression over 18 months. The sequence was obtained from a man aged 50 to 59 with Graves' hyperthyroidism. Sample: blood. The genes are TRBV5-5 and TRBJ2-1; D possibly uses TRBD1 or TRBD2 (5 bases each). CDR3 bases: TGTGCCAGCAGCTCGCCCCAGGGAGTTTACAATGAGCAGTTCTTC. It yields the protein CASSSPQGVYNEQFF.